Below, 21 T cell receptor beta chains from the same sample are listed, as sequenced in a study of blood T cell repertoires in COVID-19. Clones were sequenced by immunoSEQ multiplex PCR, and TCRdb holds only the in-frame ones, with some missing. The sample carries fewer than 200,000 clones, 80% recorded once. Material for sequencing was peripheral blood. The source is a man aged 65 to 85 with active or convalescent COVID-19.

This clone was detected only a few times. This chain connects TRBV5-1 to TRBJ2-3; tentative D call: TRBD2 (5 bases). Germline loops: CDR1 SGHRS, CDR2 YFSETQ. The CDR3 consists of 14 residues. V lost 3 bases to trimming and J lost 0 bases, with 8 bases between them. The CDR3 spells CASSSGVSTDTQYF. DNA for the CDR3: TGCGCCAGCAGCTCCGGGGTTAGCACAGATACGCAGTATTTT.

The rearrangement uses TRBV7-2 and TRBJ2-7; 9 bases line up with TRBD2. The germline CDR1 and CDR2 sequences are SGHTA and FQGNSA. This CDR3 spans 13 amino acids. J gave up 7 bases and V 5 bases, and 6 bases lay outside the gene matches. The CDR3 sequence: CASSGGGAWEQYF. CDR3 DNA sequence: TGTGCCAGCAGCGGCGGGGGGGCTTGGGAGCAGTACTTC.

The chain joins TRBV5-1 to TRBJ1-1; TRBD1 matches 8 bases. Looked up from germline, CDR1 is SGHRS and CDR2 is YFSETQ. The CDR3 covers 13 residues. Losses at the gene ends were 4 bases for V and 7 bases for J; bases not matched to a gene: 6. This chain's CDR3 is CASSGDRGGEAFF. CDR3 DNA sequence: TGCGCCAGCAGCGGCGACAGGGGAGGTGAAGCTTTCTTT.

The chain employs TRBV10-2 and TRBJ2-2, with 8 positions matching TRBD2. V was clipped by 4 bases and J by 4 bases; unmatched bases: 5. This CDR3 region has 15 residues. The germline V gene encodes CDR1 WSHSY and CDR2 SAAADI. The DNA for the CDR3 is TGCGCCAGCAGTGTTGCGGGGGGTACCACCGGGGAGCTGTTTTTT. It translates to CASSVAGGTTGELFF.

J is TRBJ1-1 and V is TRBV6-6, with a tentative D call TRBD1 (5 bases). This CDR3 comprises 13 residues. Between the trimmed V and J ends, which lost 4 bases and 3 bases, there was a span of 9 bases. Germline lookup yields CDR1 MNHNY and CDR2 SVGAGI (reference sequence). The CDR3, as DNA: TGTGCCAGCAGTTGGGGAGGGGACACTGAAGCTTTCTTT. This gives the protein CASSWGGDTEAFF.

V and J are TRBV4-1 and TRBJ1-6; 7 nucleotides match TRBD1. The CDR3 is 16 amino acids. V trimming: 1 base; J trimming: 3 bases; junction bases outside the gene matches: 3. Germline V CDR1 and CDR2: MGHRA, YSYEKL. CDR3 protein: CASSQAGTVYNSPLHF. The CDR3 coding sequence is TGCGCCAGCAGCCAAGCCGGGACAGTCTATAATTCACCCCTCCACTTT.

This clone was seen only a few times. The chain combines TRBV18 with TRBJ2-3, with 10 bases lining up with TRBD2. CDR1 KGHSH and CDR2 LQKENI come from the germline V gene. The CDR3 length is 19 residues. The J segment lost 1 base and the V segment lost 4 bases, leaving 14 bases of the junction unmatched. CDR3 DNA sequence: TGTGCCAGCTCACGACTGACTAGCGGGTTCGGAGGGGGCACAGATACGCAGTATTTT. Translating it yields CASSRLTSGFGGGTDTQYF. The full variable domain, in which reference TRBV18 and TRBJ2-3 provide the parts outside the CDR3, is NAGVMQNPRHLVRRRGQEARLRCSPMKGHSHVYWYRQLPEEGLKFMVYLQKENIIDESGMPKERFSAEFPKEGPSILRIQQVVRGDSAAYFCASSRLTSGFGGGTDTQYFGPGTRLTVL.

Points on this clone: The sample holds other DNA sequences that translate to the same CDR3. The chain couples TRBV27 to TRBJ1-2; 9 bases are shared with TRBD1. Germline CDR1 MNHEY, CDR2 SMNVEV (reference sequence). V gave up 3 bases and J gave up 4 bases; unmatched junction bases: 0. The CDR3 runs to 13 residues. CDR3 loop: CASSLTGGYGYTF. The CDR3 DNA reads TGTGCCAGCAGTTTGACAGGGGGCTATGGCTACACCTTC.

The genes are TRBV7-2 and TRBJ2-3; 15 bases line up with TRBD2. The junction had 7 bases not matched to a gene; V was cut back by 7 bases and J by 2 bases. In germline, CDR1 is SGHTA, CDR2 FQGNSA. CDR3 length: 17 amino acids. CDR3 region: CASNPGLAGGNTDTQYF. CDR3 coding DNA: TGTGCCAGCAACCCGGGACTAGCGGGGGGAAACACAGATACGCAGTATTTT.

The chain couples TRBV12-3 or TRBV12-4 to TRBJ1-2; D unresolved. This CDR3 region has 13 residues. V was clipped by 6 bases and J by 0 bases, with 8 bases between them. The CDR3, as DNA: TGTGCCAGCAGACCAATAGCTAACTATGGCTACACCTTC. Amino acids: CASRPIANYGYTF.

The chain has TRBV6-5 and TRBJ1-2; perhaps TRBD1 as D (5 bases). Germline V CDR1 and CDR2: MNHEY, SVGAGI. V shed 4 bases and J shed 6 bases, with 18 bases lying between them. CDR3 length equals 15 residues. The CDR3 nucleotides are TGTGCCAGCAGTTCCCCCATCCCGGGACTGAATGGCTACACCTTC. It encodes CASSSPIPGLNGYTF.

This clone was seen many times. This chain connects TRBV19 to TRBJ2-1, with D tentatively TRBD2 (5 bases). Trimming stripped 5 bases from V and 4 bases from J, with 12 bases between. Germline V lookup: CDR1 LNHDA, CDR2 SQIVND (reference sequence). The CDR3 spans 14 residues. CDR3 bases: TGTGCCAGTAGTCCTCGGACTGAATACAATGAGCAGTTCTTC. Its protein is CASSPRTEYNEQFF.

The chain is built from TRBV18 and TRBJ1-5; D not certain. The CDR3 runs to 13 residues. V was trimmed by 1 base and J by 5 bases, leaving 6 bases between them. Looked up from germline, CDR1 is KGHSH and CDR2 is LQKENI. CDR3 in DNA: TGTGCCAGCTCACCACTGGGCGATCAGCCCCAGCATTTT. Protein sequence: CASSPLGDQPQHF.

The chain has TRBV5-1 and TRBJ2-7; 7 bases align to TRBD1. Germline V gene lookup returns CDR1 SGHRS and CDR2 YFSETQ. V lost 0 bases and J lost 1; bases outside the gene matches: 4. The CDR3 runs to 15 residues. The CDR3, as DNA: TGCGCCAGCAGCTTGGGAGGGGGCGCGTCCTACGAGCAGTACTTC. Its translation is CASSLGGGASYEQYF. Combining the CDR3 with reference TRBV5-1 and TRBJ2-7 gives the whole variable domain KAGVTQTPRYLIKTRGQQVTLSCSPISGHRSVSWYQQTPGQGLQFLFEYFSETQRNKGNFPGRFSGRQFSNSRSEMNVSTLELGDSALYLCASSLGGGASYEQYFGPGTRLTVT.

J is TRBJ2-1 and V is TRBV6-1; 16 bases map to TRBD2. Germline CDR1 is MNHNS and CDR2 is SASEGT. V was clipped by 2 bases and J by 9 bases; unmatched bases: 4. The CDR3 runs 16 residues. The CDR3 reads CASSEPGLAGGSEQFF. The CDR3 DNA reads as TGTGCCAGCAGTGAACCGGGACTAGCGGGAGGGAGTGAGCAGTTCTTC.

This rearrangement joins TRBV18 to TRBJ1-1, with D maybe TRBD1 (5 bases). The V end lost 5 bases, the J end lost 4 bases, and 20 bases lay between the germline ends. CDR1 is KGHSH, CDR2 LQKENI, per germline. The CDR3 totals 16 residues. Written as DNA, the CDR3 is TGTGCCAGCTCAGCCCGGGACTCCTTTGCGGGCACTGAAGCTTTCTTT. Its protein product is CASSARDSFAGTEAFF.

The chain has TRBV28 and TRBJ2-5; D is perhaps TRBD2 (5 bases). Germline V gene lookup returns CDR1 MDHEN and CDR2 SYDVKM. Trimming shortened V by 8 bases and J by 3 bases, and 10 bases separated the two germline ends. This CDR3 region has 12 residues. Here the CDR3 DNA reads TGTGCCAGCGAGACTAACAAAGAGACCCAGTACTTC. Its translation is CASETNKETQYF.

A single count supports this clone. The genes are TRBV11-3 and TRBJ2-1, with D possibly being TRBD2 (6 bases). The CDR3 length is 14 residues. CDR1 and CDR2 (germline): SGHNT, YENEEA. V lost 5 bases to trimming and J lost 10 bases, with 18 bases between them. CDR3 in DNA: TGTGCCAGCAGCCCCAGAGAGAGGGCGGGAGAGCAGTTCTTC. This translates into CASSPRERAGEQFF.

The V and J genes are TRBV5-5 and TRBJ1-3; D uncertain. The CDR3 has 15 amino acids. V was shortened by 3 bases and J by 4 bases, with 14 bases between the two germline ends. Germline V gene sequence: CDR1 SGHKS, CDR2 YYEKEE (reference sequence). The CDR3 loop is CASSSAAGLGNTIYF. CDR3 DNA sequence: TGTGCCAGCAGCTCTGCAGCGGGGTTGGGAAACACCATATATTTT.

This chain links TRBV6-5 with TRBJ2-7; weak D call: TRBD2 (5 bases). CDR1 and CDR2 (germline): MNHEY, SVGAGI. Trimming took off 0 bases at V and 3 bases at J, with 9 bases between the two ends. CDR3 length: 14 amino acids. The CDR3: CASSYSPEGYEQYF. For the CDR3, the DNA is TGTGCCAGCAGTTACTCTCCTGAGGGCTACGAGCAGTACTTC.

The chain links TRBV27 to TRBJ1-6; D gene unclear. The CDR3 is 12 amino acids. Germline CDR1 and CDR2: MNHEY and SMNVEV (reference sequence). Trimming cost V 6 bases and J 10 bases, with 10 bases left between them. CDR3: CASSSPLSPLHF. CDR3 nucleotides: TGTGCCAGCAGCTCCCCTTTGTCACCCCTCCACTTT.